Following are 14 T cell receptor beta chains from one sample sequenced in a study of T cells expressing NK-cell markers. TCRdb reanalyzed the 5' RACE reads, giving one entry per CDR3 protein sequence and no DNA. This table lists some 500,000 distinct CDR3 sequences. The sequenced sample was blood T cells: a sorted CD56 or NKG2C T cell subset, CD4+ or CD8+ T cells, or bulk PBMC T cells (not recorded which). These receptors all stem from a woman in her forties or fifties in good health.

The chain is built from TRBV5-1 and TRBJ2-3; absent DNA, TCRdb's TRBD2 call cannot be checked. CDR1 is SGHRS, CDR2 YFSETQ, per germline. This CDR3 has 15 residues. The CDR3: CASSVGSGITDTQYF.

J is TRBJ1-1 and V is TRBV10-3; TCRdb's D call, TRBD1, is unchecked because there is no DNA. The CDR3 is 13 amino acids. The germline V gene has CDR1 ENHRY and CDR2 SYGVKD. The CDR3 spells CASDRGLATEAFF.

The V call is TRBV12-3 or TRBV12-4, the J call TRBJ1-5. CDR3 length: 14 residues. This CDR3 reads CASRWRGLNQPQHF.

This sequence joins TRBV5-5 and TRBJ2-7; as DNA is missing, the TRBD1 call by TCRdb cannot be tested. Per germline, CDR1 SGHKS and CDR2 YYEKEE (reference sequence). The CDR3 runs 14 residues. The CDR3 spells CASSFDRLVGEQYF.

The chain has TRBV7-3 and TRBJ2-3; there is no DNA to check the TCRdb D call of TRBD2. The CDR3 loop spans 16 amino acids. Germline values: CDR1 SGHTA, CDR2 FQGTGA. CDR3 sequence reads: CASSLSSGTRTDTQYF.

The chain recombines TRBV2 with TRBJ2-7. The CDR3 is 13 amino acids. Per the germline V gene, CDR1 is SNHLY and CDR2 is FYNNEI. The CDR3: CASSETGPHEQYF.

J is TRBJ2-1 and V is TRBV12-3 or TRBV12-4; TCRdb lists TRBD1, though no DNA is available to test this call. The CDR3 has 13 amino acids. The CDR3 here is CASSLRGGGEQFF.

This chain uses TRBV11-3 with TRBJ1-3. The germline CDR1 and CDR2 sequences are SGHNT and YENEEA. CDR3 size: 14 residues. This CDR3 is CASSKGQMRNTIYF.

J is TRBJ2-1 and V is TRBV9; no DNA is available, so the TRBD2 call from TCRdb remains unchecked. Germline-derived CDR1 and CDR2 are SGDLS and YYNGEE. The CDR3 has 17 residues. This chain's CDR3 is CASSARTSGTLYNEQFF.

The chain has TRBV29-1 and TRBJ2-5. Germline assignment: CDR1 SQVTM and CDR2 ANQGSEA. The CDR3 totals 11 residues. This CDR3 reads CSVSLQETQYF. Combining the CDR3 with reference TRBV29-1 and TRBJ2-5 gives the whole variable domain SAVISQKPSRDICQRGTSLTIQCQVDSQVTMMFWYRQQPGQSLTLIATANQGSEATYESGFVIDKFPISRPNLTFSTLTVSNMSPEDSSIYLCSVSLQETQYFGPGTRLLVL.

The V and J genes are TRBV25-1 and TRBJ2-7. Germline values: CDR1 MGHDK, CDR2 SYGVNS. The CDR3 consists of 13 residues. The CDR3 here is CASSEYGTYEQYF.

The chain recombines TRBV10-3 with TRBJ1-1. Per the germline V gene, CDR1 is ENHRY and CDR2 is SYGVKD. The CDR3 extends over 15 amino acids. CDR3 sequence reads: CAISESGRGNSEAFF.

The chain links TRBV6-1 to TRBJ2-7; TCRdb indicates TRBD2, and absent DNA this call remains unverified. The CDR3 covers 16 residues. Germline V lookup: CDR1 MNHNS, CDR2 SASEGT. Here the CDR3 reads CASSEGRLAGGSEQYF.

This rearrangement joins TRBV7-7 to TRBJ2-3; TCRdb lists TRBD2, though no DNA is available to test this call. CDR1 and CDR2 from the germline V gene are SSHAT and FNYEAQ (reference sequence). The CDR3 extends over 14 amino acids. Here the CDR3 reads CASSTGLAGDTQYF.